The 7 T cell receptor beta chains listed next were all sequenced from one sample in a study of blood T cell repertoires in COVID-19. Sequenced by immunoSEQ multiplex PCR; TCRdb stores in-frame clones only, minus some. The sample yields around 160,000 clones, less than 90% seen once. The sequenced sample consisted of PBMCs or T cells enriched from blood (not recorded which). The receptor source for this set is a woman in her forties or fifties who had been exposed to COVID-19.

The chain links TRBV2 to TRBJ1-1; maybe TRBD1 (5 bases). The CDR3 has 13 amino acids. Trimming removed 8 bases from V and 5 bases from J, with 15 bases in between. CDR1 is SNHLY and CDR2 is FYNNEI in the germline V gene. The DNA for the CDR3 is TGTGCCAGCGCCTTTAGGGGTGAGACTGAAGCTTTCTTT. This sequence encodes CASAFRGETEAFF.

The CDR3: CASSPGTGNRDSPLHF. The DNA of the CDR3 is TGTGCCAGCAGCCCCGGGACAGGGAACCGCGATTCACCCCTCCACTTT. The rearrangement uses TRBV13 and TRBJ1-6; TRBD1 aligns across 9 bases. Germline-derived CDR1 and CDR2 are PRHDT and FYEKMQ (reference sequence). V was pared by 5 bases and J by 8 bases, with 10 bases of the junction left unmatched. The CDR3 runs to 16 residues.

V usage is TRBV13 and J usage is TRBJ1-2, with D perhaps matching TRBD1 (5 bases). The CDR3 loop spans 14 amino acids. Germline values: CDR1 PRHDT, CDR2 FYEKMQ (reference sequence). V was cut by 0 bases and J by 5 bases, with 10 bases left in between. This CDR3 is CASSLGKQVYGYTF. The CDR3 coding sequence is TGTGCCAGCAGCTTAGGCAAACAGGTGTATGGCTACACCTTC.

V usage is TRBV18 and J usage is TRBJ1-2; D not certain. In germline, CDR1 is KGHSH, CDR2 LQKENI. The V gene lost 2 bases and the J gene lost 6 bases, with 10 bases spanning the gap. CDR3 size: 13 residues. The CDR3 region has the DNA TGTGCCAGCTCACCAGACACGCCGCATGGCTACACCTTC. As protein: CASSPDTPHGYTF.

This chain links TRBV6-5 with TRBJ2-2, with TRBD2 as a possible D gene (6 bases). CDR1 and CDR2 from the germline V gene are MNHEY and SVGAGI. This CDR3 is built from 13 residues. Trimming cost V 5 bases and J 6 bases, with 10 bases left between them. CDR3 in amino acids: CASSTGTPGELFF. The CDR3 DNA follows: TGTGCCAGCAGTACCGGGACTCCCGGGGAGCTGTTTTTT.

This clone has only one observation. The V call is TRBV14, the J call TRBJ1-2; perhaps TRBD1 as D (5 bases). Germline CDR1 is SGHDN and CDR2 is FVKESK. The CDR3 runs 13 residues. The V gene lost 3 bases and the J gene lost 4 bases, with 9 bases spanning the gap. The CDR3 coding sequence is TGTGCCAGCAGCCACCGGACACCCTATGGCTACACCTTC. Translating gives CASSHRTPYGYTF.

This sequence joins TRBV9 and TRBJ2-2, with TRBD2 identical over 11 bases. Trimming took 3 bases from V and 2 from J; bases not matched to a gene: 6. The CDR3 has 17 amino acids. Per the germline V gene, CDR1 is SGDLS and CDR2 is YYNGEE. DNA of the CDR3: TGTGCCAGCAGCGCCTTCCTAGCGGGAGGCAACACCGGGGAGCTGTTTTTT. Translated, it gives CASSAFLAGGNTGELFF. Full variable domain (outside the CDR3, taken from reference TRBV9 and TRBJ2-2): DSGVTQTPKHLITATGQRVTLRCSPRSGDLSVYWYQQSLDQGLQFLIQYYNGEERAKGNILERFSAQQFPDLHSELNLSSLELGDSALYFCASSAFLAGGNTGELFFGEGSRLTVL.